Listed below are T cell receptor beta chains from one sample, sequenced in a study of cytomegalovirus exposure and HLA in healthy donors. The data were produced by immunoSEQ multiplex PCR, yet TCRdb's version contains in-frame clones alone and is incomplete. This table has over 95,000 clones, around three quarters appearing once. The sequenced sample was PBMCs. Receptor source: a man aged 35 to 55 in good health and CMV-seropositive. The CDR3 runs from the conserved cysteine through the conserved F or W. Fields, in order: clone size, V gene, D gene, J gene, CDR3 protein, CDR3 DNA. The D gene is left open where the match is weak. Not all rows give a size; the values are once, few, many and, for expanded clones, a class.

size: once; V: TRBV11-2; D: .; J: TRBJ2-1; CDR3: CASSLDPGEQFF; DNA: TGTGCCAGCAGCTTAGATCCGGGTGAGCAGTTCTTC
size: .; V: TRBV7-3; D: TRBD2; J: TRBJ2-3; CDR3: CASSPTSGGAADTQYF; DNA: TGTGCCAGCAGCCCAACTAGCGGGGGGGCCGCAGATACGCAGTATTTT
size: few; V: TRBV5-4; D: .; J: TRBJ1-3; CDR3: CASSLGRAGSGNTIYF; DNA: TGTGCCAGCAGCTTGGGGAGGGCCGGCTCTGGAAACACCATATATTTT
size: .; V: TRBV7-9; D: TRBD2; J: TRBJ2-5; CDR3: CASSLPTSGSQETQYF; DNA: TGTGCCAGCAGCCTGCCGACTAGCGGGAGCCAAGAGACCCAGTACTTC
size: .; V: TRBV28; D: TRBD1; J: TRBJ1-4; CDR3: CASSSGGNEKLFF; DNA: TGTGCCAGCAGTTCAGGGGGAAATGAAAAACTGTTTTTT
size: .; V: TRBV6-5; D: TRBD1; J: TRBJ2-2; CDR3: CASSYSTGGTGELFF; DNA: TGTGCCAGCAGTTACTCGACAGGGGGGACCGGGGAGCTGTTTTTT
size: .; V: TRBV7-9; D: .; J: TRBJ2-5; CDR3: CSSSFYAGRGPLQETQYF; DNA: TGTTCCAGCAGCTTTTACGCTGGCCGGGGTCCTCTTCAAGAGACCCAGTACTTC
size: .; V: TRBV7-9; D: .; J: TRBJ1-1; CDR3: CASSPGWAGVNTEAFF; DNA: TGTGCCAGCAGCCCCGGCTGGGCAGGGGTGAACACTGAAGCTTTCTTT
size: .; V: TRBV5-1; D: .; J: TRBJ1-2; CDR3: CASSPTGLSNYGYTF; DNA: TGCGCCAGCAGTCCTACAGGGTTATCTAACTATGGCTACACCTTC
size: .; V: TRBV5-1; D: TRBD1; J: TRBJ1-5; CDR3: CASSLATGDNQPQHF; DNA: TGCGCCAGCAGCTTGGCGACAGGGGATAATCAGCCCCAGCATTTT
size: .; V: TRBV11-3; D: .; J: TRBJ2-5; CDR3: CASSPTGSGQTQYF; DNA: TGTGCCAGCAGCCCGACAGGTTCCGGTCAGACCCAGTACTTC
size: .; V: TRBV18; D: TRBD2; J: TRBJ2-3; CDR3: CASSRTSGASTDTQYF; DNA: TGTGCCAGCTCGCGGACTAGCGGGGCGAGCACAGATACGCAGTATTTT
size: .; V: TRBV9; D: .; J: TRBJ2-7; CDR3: CASSPRGIRGDSHDEQYF; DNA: TGTGCCAGCAGCCCCCGAGGGATACGGGGAGACTCCCATGACGAGCAGTACTTC
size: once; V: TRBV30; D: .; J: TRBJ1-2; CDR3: CAWSRQGTGGYTF; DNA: TGTGCCTGGAGCCGGCAGGGGACCGGTGGCTACACCTTC
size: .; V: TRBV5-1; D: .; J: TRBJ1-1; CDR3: CASSLTGFDTEAFF; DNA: TGCGCCAGCAGCTTGACAGGATTCGACACTGAAGCTTTCTTT
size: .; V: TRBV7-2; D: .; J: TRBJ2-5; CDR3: CASSLLGVETQYF; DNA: TGTGCCAGCAGCCTCTTAGGGGTGGAGACCCAGTACTTC
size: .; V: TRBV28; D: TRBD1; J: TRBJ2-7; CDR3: CASSPPGTGRGYEQYF; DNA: TGTGCCAGCAGCCCCCCCGGGACAGGGAGAGGCTACGAGCAGTACTTC
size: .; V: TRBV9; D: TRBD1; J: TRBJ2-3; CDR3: CASSVQDRTDTQYF; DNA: TGTGCCAGCAGCGTTCAGGACAGGACAGATACGCAGTATTTT
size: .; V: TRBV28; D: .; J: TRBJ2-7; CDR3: CASSLTIRDLLSYEQYF; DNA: TGTGCCAGCAGTTTAACAATTAGGGACTTGCTATCCTACGAGCAGTACTTC
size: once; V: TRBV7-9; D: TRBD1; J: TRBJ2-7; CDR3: CASSSPGQGSYEQYF; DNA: TGTGCCAGCAGCTCACCGGGACAGGGGTCCTACGAGCAGTACTTC
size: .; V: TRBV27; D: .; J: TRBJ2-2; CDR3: CASSTKRSGELFF; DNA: TGTGCCAGCAGTACGAAACGGTCCGGGGAGCTGTTTTTT
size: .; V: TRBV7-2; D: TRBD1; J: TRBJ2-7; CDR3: CASRQYTGGSYEQYF; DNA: TGTGCCAGCAGACAATACACAGGGGGCTCCTACGAGCAGTACTTC
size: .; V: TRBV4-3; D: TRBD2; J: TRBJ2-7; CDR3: CASSQEISLAGGIMHAYEQYF; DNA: TGCGCCAGCAGCCAAGAAATTTCTCTAGCGGGGGGGATTATGCACGCCTACGAGCAGTACTTC
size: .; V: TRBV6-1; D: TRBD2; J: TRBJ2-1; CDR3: CASSDSTSALGEQFF; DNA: TGTGCCAGCAGTGACTCTACTAGCGCCCTTGGGGAGCAGTTCTTC
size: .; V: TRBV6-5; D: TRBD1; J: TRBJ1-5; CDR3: CASSYNQGASQPQHF; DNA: TGTGCCAGCAGTTACAACCAGGGGGCATCTCAGCCCCAGCATTTT
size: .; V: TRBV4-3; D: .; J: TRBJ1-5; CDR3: CASSQSRLGPQHF; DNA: TGCGCCAGCAGCCAATCGCGCCTAGGGCCCCAGCATTTT
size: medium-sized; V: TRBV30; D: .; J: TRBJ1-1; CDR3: CAWSGVGTEAFF; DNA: TGTGCCTGGTCAGGGGTGGGAACTGAAGCTTTCTTT
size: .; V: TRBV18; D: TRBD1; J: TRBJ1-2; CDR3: CASSPGQGANGYTF; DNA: TGTGCCAGCTCACCAGGACAGGGGGCTAATGGCTACACCTTC
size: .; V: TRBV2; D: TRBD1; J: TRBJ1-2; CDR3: CASQKDRGGYTF; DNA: TGTGCCAGCCAGAAGGACAGGGGGGGCTACACCTTC
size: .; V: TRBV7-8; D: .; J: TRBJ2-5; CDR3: CASSAGSQETQYF; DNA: TGTGCCAGCAGCGCCGGGAGCCAAGAGACCCAGTACTTC
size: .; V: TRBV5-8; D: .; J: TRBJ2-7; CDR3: CASHLQGGEQYF; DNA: TGTGCCAGCCACTTGCAGGGGGGCGAGCAGTACTTC
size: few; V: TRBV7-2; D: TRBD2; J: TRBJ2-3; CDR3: CASDSGTSGGEQYF; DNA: TGTGCCAGCGACTCCGGGACTAGCGGGGGAGAGCAGTATTTT
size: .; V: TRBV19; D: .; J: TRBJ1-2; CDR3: CASSMVGARGYGYTF; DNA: TGTGCCAGTAGTATGGTTGGGGCGCGGGGCTATGGCTACACCTTC
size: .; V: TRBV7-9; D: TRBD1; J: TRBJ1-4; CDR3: CASSLETGSLNEKLFF; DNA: TGTGCCAGCAGCTTAGAGACAGGGAGTCTCAATGAAAAACTGTTTTTT
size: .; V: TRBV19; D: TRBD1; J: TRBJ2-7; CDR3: CASSIGAGGPVEQYF; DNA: TGTGCCAGTAGTATAGGCGCAGGGGGCCCTGTGGAGCAGTACTTC
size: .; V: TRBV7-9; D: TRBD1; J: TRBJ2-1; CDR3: CASSTNRGEANPNEQFF; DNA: TGTGCCAGCAGCACCAACAGGGGGGAGGCCAACCCCAATGAGCAGTTCTTC
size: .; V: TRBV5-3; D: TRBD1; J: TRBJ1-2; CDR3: CARSVCFSGTGGLGYTF; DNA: TGTGCCAGAAGCGTATGCTTTTCGGGGACAGGGGGCTTGGGCTACACCTTC
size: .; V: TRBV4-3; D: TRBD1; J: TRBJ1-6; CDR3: CASSRTGGTNSPLHF; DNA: TGCGCCAGCAGCCGGACAGGGGGTACGAATTCACCCCTCCACTTT
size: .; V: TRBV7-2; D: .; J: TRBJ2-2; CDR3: CASSLSSGLGTGELFF; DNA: TGTGCCAGCAGCTTAAGTTCGGGTTTGGGCACCGGGGAGCTGTTTTTT
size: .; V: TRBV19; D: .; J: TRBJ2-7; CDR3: CASSQGGQKTYEQYF; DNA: TGTGCCAGTAGTCAGGGGGGACAGAAGACCTACGAGCAGTACTTC
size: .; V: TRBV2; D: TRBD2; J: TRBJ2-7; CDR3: CASRAGLAGGFYEQYF; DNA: TGTGCCAGCAGAGCGGGACTAGCGGGGGGCTTTTACGAGCAGTACTTC
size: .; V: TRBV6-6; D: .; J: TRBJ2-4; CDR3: CASSYTGTAIQYF; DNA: TGTGCCAGCAGTTACACAGGAACGGCCATTCAGTACTTC
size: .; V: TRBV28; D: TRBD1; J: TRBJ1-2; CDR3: CASIPPGQGYGYTF; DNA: TGTGCCAGCATTCCACCGGGACAGGGATATGGCTACACCTTC
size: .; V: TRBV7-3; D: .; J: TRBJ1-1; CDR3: CASSFNMNTEAFF; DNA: TGTGCCAGCAGCTTTAATATGAACACTGAAGCTTTCTTT
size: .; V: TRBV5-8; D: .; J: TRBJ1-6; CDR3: CASSLVAGSSF; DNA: TGTGCCAGCAGCTTGGTCGCTGGCAGTTCCTTT
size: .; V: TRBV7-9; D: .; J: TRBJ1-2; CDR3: CSSSLVSGPSNYGYTF; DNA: TGTTCCAGCAGCTTAGTGTCAGGGCCTTCTAACTATGGCTACACCTTC
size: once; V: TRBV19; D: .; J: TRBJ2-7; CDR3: CASSQGGQKTYEQYF; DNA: TGTGCCAGTAGTCAGGGGGGACAGAAGACCTACGAGCAGTACTTC
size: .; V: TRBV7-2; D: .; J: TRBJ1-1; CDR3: CASSLRGQTEAFF; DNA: TGTGCCAGCAGCTTAAGGGGTCAAACTGAAGCTTTCTTT
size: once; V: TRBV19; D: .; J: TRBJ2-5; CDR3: CASSAGQETQYF; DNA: TGTGCCAGTAGCGCAGGGCAAGAGACCCAGTACTTC
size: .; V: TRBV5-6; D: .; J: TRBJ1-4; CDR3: CASSQRRLFNEKLFF; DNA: TGTGCCAGCAGCCAGCGACGGCTTTTTAATGAAAAACTGTTTTTT
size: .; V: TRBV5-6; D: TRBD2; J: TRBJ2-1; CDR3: CASSLRRGGFRSYNEQFF; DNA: TGTGCCAGCAGCTTGAGGCGGGGGGGCTTTAGGTCCTACAATGAGCAGTTCTTC
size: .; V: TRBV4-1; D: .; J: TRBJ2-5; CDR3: CASSQGGGVETQYF; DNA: TGCGCCAGCAGCCAAGGGGGGGGCGTTGAGACCCAGTACTTC
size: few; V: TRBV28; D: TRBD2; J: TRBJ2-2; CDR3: CASNLAGVTGELFF; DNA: TGTGCCAGCAATCTAGCGGGGGTCACCGGGGAGCTGTTTTTT
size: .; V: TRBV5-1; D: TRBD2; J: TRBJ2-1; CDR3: CASSNSGGYNEQFF; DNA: TGCGCCAGCTCCAATAGCGGGGGTTACAATGAGCAGTTCTTC
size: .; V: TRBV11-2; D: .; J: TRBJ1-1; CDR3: CASSFPRRGIHTEAFF; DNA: TGTGCCAGCAGCTTTCCTAGAAGGGGAATCCACACTGAAGCTTTCTTT
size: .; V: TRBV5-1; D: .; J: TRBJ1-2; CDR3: CASSSYRGNYGYTF; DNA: TGCGCCAGCAGCTCCTATCGGGGGAACTATGGCTACACCTTC
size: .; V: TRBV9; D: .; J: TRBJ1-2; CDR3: CASSVAGSVHGYTF; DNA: TGTGCCAGCAGCGTAGCTGGTTCAGTACACGGCTACACCTTC
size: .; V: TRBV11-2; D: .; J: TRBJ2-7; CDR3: CASSRDMSYEQHF; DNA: TGTGCCAGCAGCCGGGACATGTCCTACGAGCAGCACTTC
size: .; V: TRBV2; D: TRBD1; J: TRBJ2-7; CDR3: CASSGTRDRGSYEQHF; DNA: TGTGCCAGCAGTGGAACCCGGGACAGGGGCTCCTACGAGCAGCACTTC